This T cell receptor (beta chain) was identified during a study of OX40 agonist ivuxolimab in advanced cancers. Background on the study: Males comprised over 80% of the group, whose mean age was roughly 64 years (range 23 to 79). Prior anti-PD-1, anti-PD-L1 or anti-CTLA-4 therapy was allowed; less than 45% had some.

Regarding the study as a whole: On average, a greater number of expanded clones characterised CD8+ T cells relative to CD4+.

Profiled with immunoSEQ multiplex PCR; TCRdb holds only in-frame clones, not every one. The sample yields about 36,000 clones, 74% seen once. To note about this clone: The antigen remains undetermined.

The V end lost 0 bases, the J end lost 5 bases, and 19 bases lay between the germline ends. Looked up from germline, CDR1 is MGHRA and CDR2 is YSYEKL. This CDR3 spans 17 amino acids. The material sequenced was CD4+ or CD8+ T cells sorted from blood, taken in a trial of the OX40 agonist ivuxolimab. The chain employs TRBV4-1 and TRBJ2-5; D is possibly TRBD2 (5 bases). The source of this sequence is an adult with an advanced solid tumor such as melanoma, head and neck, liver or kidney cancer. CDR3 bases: TGCGCCAGCAGCCAAGATACAGCGGCCTCATTGCCGGAGACCCAGTACTTC. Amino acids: CASSQDTAASLPETQYF.